Presented here are 14 T cell receptor beta chains from one specimen sequenced in a study of blood T cell repertoires in COVID-19. Only in-frame clones appear in the TCRdb table, and some are missing; sequencing was by immunoSEQ multiplex PCR. The sample has tens of thousands of clones, 82% seen once. The specimen sequenced was peripheral blood. Receptors were obtained from an older woman with acute or convalescent COVID-19.

This clone has more than one count but fewer than ten. V and J are TRBV24-1 and TRBJ2-3, with 12 bases aligning to TRBD2. CDR1 and CDR2 (germline): KGHDR, SFDVKD. J was trimmed by 2 bases and V by 3 bases; bases with no gene match: 2. The CDR3 covers 16 residues. CDR3 nucleotide sequence: TGTGCCACCAGTGATCGACTAGCGGGAGACACAGATACGCAGTATTTT. Encoded protein: CATSDRLAGDTDTQYF.

V usage is TRBV27 and J usage is TRBJ2-4; D gene uncertain. Trimming shortened V by 6 bases and J by 0 bases, and 6 bases separated the two germline ends. Per germline, CDR1 MNHEY and CDR2 SMNVEV (reference sequence). The length of the CDR3 is 13 residues. In DNA form, the CDR3 reads TGTGCCAGCAGCCCCTCAGCCAAAAACATTCAGTACTTC. Translating it yields CASSPSAKNIQYF.

In its sample, this clone was seen once. The chain has TRBV6-5 and TRBJ2-5; 13 nucleotides align to TRBD2. CDR3 length: 15 amino acids. The ends lost 6 bases at V and 4 bases at J; junction bases unmatched: 5. Germline CDR1 reads MNHEY; CDR2 reads SVGAGI. This CDR3 is CASRTSGGRVETQYF. The DNA for the CDR3 is TGTGCCAGCAGGACTAGCGGGGGGCGGGTAGAGACCCAGTACTTC.

The rearrangement links TRBV9 to TRBJ1-4, with TRBD1 matching over 11 bases. The CDR3 sequence is 18 residues long. V was clipped by 0 bases and J by 2 bases; unmatched bases: 6. Looked up from germline, CDR1 is SGDLS and CDR2 is YYNGEE. The DNA for the CDR3 is TGTGCCAGCAGCGTAGGGTCAGGGACAGGGGGTACTAATGAAAAACTGTTTTTT. Protein: CASSVGSGTGGTNEKLFF.

The rearrangement joins TRBV24-1 to TRBJ1-4, with D perhaps matching TRBD1 (5 bases). Trimming took off 11 bases at V and 6 bases at J, with 12 bases between the two ends. The V gene's germline CDR1 is KGHDR and CDR2 SFDVKD. This CDR3 has 12 amino acids. The CDR3 DNA follows: TGTGCCAGTGGGACTTGGGATGAAAAACTGTTTTTT. This gives the protein CASGTWDEKLFF.

V and J are TRBV11-3 and TRBJ2-1, with 10 bases lining up with TRBD2. The length of the CDR3 is 15 residues. V lost 5 bases and J lost 8; bases outside the gene matches: 9. Germline assignment: CDR1 SGHNT and CDR2 YENEEA. CDR3 residues: CASSQRSGGDYEQFF. The CDR3, as DNA: TGTGCCAGCAGCCAGAGGAGCGGGGGGGACTATGAGCAGTTCTTC.

The J gene is TRBJ2-1, the V gene TRBV7-6; D might be TRBD2 (6 bases). V lost 1 base, J lost 0 bases, and 10 bases lay in between. Germline V lookup: CDR1 SGHVS, CDR2 FNYEAQ. The CDR3 length is 16 residues. In DNA form, the CDR3 reads TGTGCCAGCAGCTTAGGACTAGAGAACTCCTACAATGAGCAGTTCTTC. It is translated as CASSLGLENSYNEQFF.

About this clone: The junction does not match germline at one end; this may be a read error. V gene TRBV14 combines with J gene TRBJ1-1; D ambiguous. Germline CDR1 reads SGHDN; CDR2 reads FVKESK. The CDR3 consists of 13 residues. The CDR3 DNA reads TGTGCCAGCAGTCAAGGTTTCGGCGGTGAAGCTTTCTTT. It codes for CASSQGFGGEAFF.

The chain recombines TRBV19 with TRBJ1-6; D perhaps matches TRBD1 (6 bases). The V and J ends lost 9 bases and 3 bases respectively, with 9 bases between them. Germline loops: CDR1 LNHDA, CDR2 SQIVND (reference sequence). The CDR3 length is 13 residues. The CDR3 DNA reads as TGTGCCAGCAGGGACAACTATAATTCACCCCTCCACTTT. It encodes CASRDNYNSPLHF. The full variable domain, its missing parts supplied by reference TRBV19 and TRBJ1-6, is DGGITQSPKYLFRKEGQNVTLSCEQNLNHDAMYWYRQDPGQGLRLIYYSQIVNDFQKGDIAEGYSVSREKKESFPLTVTSAQKNPTAFYLCASRDNYNSPLHFGNGTRLTVT.

The rearrangement links TRBV5-5 to TRBJ1-4; D remains unclear. This CDR3 region has 16 residues. Trimming took 0 bases from V and 3 from J, leaving 12 bases between them. Germline values: CDR1 SGHKS, CDR2 YYEKEE (reference sequence). The chain's CDR3 is CASSLAPRVANEKLFF. CDR3 DNA: TGTGCCAGCAGCTTGGCCCCCCGGGTTGCTAATGAAAAACTGTTTTTT.

The chain employs TRBV19 and TRBJ2-1, with TRBD2 matching over 15 bases. The germline V gene has CDR1 LNHDA and CDR2 SQIVND (reference sequence). V dropped 5 bases and J dropped 9; count of bases not matched to a gene: 11. The CDR3 length is 17 residues. In DNA form, the CDR3 reads TGTGCCAGTAGTCACCGCGGACTAGCGGGGGGGCCCGGTGAGCAGTTCTTC. This translates into CASSHRGLAGGPGEQFF.

The genes are TRBV2 and TRBJ1-1; D possibly corresponds to TRBD1 (6 bases). Trimming took off 9 bases at V and 11 bases at J, with 13 bases between the two ends. CDR1 and CDR2 from the germline V gene are SNHLY and FYNNEI. This CDR3 is 10 amino acids long. The CDR3 here is CASGEGEAFF. The CDR3 nucleotides are TGTGCCAGTGGGGAGGGGGAGGCTTTCTTT.

This chain connects TRBV6-5 to TRBJ1-1, with 9 positions matching TRBD1. The CDR3 loop spans 14 amino acids. Per the germline V gene, CDR1 is MNHEY and CDR2 is SVGAGI. Losses at the gene ends were 6 bases for V and 4 bases for J; bases not matched to a gene: 6. The CDR3 nucleotides read TGTGCCAGCAGACCGGGACAGGGACCCACTGAAGCTTTCTTT. Protein: CASRPGQGPTEAFF.

In its sample, this clone was seen a few times. The chain couples TRBV7-9 to TRBJ2-7; the match to TRBD1 covers 7 bases. The germline CDR1 and CDR2 sequences are SEHNR and FQNEAQ (reference sequence). The V segment lost 0 bases and the J segment 6 bases; nucleotides outside the gene matches: 2. This CDR3 region has 13 residues. The CDR3 region is CASSLAAGGEQYF. For the CDR3, the DNA is TGTGCCAGCAGCTTAGCTGCAGGGGGCGAGCAGTACTTC.